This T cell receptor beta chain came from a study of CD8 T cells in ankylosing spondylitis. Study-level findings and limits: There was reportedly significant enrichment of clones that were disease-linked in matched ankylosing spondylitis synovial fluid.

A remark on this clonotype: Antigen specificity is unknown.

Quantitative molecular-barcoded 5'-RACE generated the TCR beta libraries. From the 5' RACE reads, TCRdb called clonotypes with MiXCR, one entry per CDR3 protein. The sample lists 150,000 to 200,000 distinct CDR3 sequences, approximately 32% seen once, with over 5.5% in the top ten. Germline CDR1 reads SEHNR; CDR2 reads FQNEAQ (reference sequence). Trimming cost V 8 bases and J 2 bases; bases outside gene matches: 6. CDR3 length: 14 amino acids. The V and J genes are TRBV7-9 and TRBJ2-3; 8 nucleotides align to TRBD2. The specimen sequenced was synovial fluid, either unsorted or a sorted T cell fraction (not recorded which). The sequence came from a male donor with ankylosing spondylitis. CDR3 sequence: CASRKRGNTDTQYF. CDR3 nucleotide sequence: TGTGCCAGCCGAAAGCGGGGGAACACAGATACGCAGTATTTT.